Presented here are 24 T cell receptor beta chains from one specimen sequenced in a study of cytomegalovirus exposure and HLA in healthy donors. Primers for the PCR totalled 60 Vbeta and 13 Jbeta. Here immunoSEQ multiplex PCR was the method, and the copy in TCRdb shows in-frame clones only, minus some. This sample has more than 50,000 clones, with around 86% found just once. Sequencing was carried out using PBMCs. The receptor set was obtained from a female donor in good health and CMV-seronegative.

The rearrangement links TRBV6-1 to TRBJ1-1, with TRBD1 identical over 12 bases. There are 15 residues in the CDR3. The V segment lost 2 bases and the J segment 11 bases; nucleotides outside the gene matches: 9. Germline V CDR1 and CDR2: MNHNS, SASEGT. The CDR3 bases are TGTGCCAGCAGTGAATCGGGACAGGGGGCGGATAAGGCTTTCTTT. Protein product: CASSESGQGADKAFF.

The genes are TRBV19 and TRBJ1-2, with TRBD1 matching over 7 bases. V dropped 7 bases and J dropped 5; count of bases not matched to a gene: 4. CDR1 is LNHDA and CDR2 is SQIVND in the germline V gene (reference sequence). The CDR3 sequence is 12 residues long. This CDR3 reads CASTTGAYGYTF. The DNA for the CDR3 is TGTGCCAGTACCACAGGGGCTTATGGCTACACCTTC. Drawing the rest from reference TRBV19 and TRBJ1-2, the complete variable domain is DGGITQSPKYLFRKEGQNVTLSCEQNLNHDAMYWYRQDPGQGLRLIYYSQIVNDFQKGDIAEGYSVSREKKESFPLTVTSAQKNPTAFYLCASTTGAYGYTFGSGTRLTVV.

CDR3 nucleotide sequence: TGTGCCAGCAGCTTCAGACCGGGACAGGGATTGATAGCGTATAGCTCCTACGAGCAGTACTTC. Its protein is CASSFRPGQGLIAYSSYEQYF. The chain carries TRBV7-8 and TRBJ2-7, with 9 bases identical to TRBD1. The CDR3 runs 21 residues. J was trimmed by 0 bases and V by 3 bases; bases with no gene match: 21. Germline V gene sequence: CDR1 SGHVS, CDR2 FQNEAQ.

The V and J genes are TRBV4-3 and TRBJ2-3, with TRBD2 matching over 9 bases. Germline values: CDR1 LGHNA, CDR2 YSLEER. Trimming removed 4 bases from V and 2 bases from J; junction bases left unmatched: 10. The CDR3 spans 17 residues. In DNA, the CDR3 is TGCGCCAGCAGCCGAGTGGTGACTAGCGGAAACACAGATACGCAGTATTTT. It specifies CASSRVVTSGNTDTQYF.

This rearrangement joins TRBV6-5 to TRBJ1-1; TRBD1 agrees at 7 bases. J lost 10 bases, V lost 2 bases, and 10 bases had no gene match. This CDR3 comprises 14 residues. Germline lookup yields CDR1 MNHEY and CDR2 SVGAGI. This CDR3 is CASSYQGQKSAAFF. The CDR3 coding sequence is TGTGCCAGCAGTTACCAGGGACAGAAGTCTGCAGCTTTCTTT.

The V call is TRBV7-2, the J call TRBJ2-1; no clear D. From germline, CDR1 is SGHTA and CDR2 FQGNSA. This CDR3 has 12 amino acids. V shed 1 base and J shed 8 bases, with 6 bases lying between them. CDR3 nucleotide sequence: TGTGCCAGCAGCTTAGGTCTCGATGAGCAGTTCTTC. Its translation is CASSLGLDEQFF.

J is TRBJ1-6 and V is TRBV12-1; the D call of TRBD1 is as the table states it, not checked on the DNA. TRBV12-1 counts as a pseudogene. This CDR3 has 16 amino acids. CDR3 nucleotide sequence: TGTGCCAGCAGCCCTCACCCGGGACAGGGGAGTTCACCCCTCCACTTT. As protein: CASSPHPGQGSSPLHF.

The chain carries TRBV5-1 and TRBJ2-3; the match to TRBD2 covers 8 bases. This CDR3 region has 16 residues. The germline CDR1 and CDR2 sequences are SGHRS and YFSETQ. After removal of 0 bases from V and 4 bases from J, the junction contained 7 bases not matched to a gene. The CDR3 loop is CASSLGGSGGSDTQYF. CDR3 coding DNA: TGCGCCAGCAGCTTGGGTGGGAGCGGGGGATCAGATACGCAGTATTTT. The entire variable domain, with the rest obtained from reference TRBV5-1 and TRBJ2-3, is as follows: KAGVTQTPRYLIKTRGQQVTLSCSPISGHRSVSWYQQTPGQGLQFLFEYFSETQRNKGNFPGRFSGRQFSNSRSEMNVSTLELGDSALYLCASSLGGSGGSDTQYFGPGTRLTVL.

J is TRBJ1-1 and V is TRBV18; possible D gene TRBD1, 5 bases. Trimming removed 3 bases from V and 11 bases from J, with 10 bases in between. The CDR3 consists of 11 residues. The V gene's germline CDR1 is KGHSH and CDR2 LQKENI. CDR3 nucleotide sequence: TGTGCCAGCTCACCGGGGGGGTGGGCTTTCTTT. Amino acids: CASSPGGWAFF. Complete variable domain (other parts from reference TRBV18 and TRBJ1-1): NAGVMQNPRHLVRRRGQEARLRCSPMKGHSHVYWYRQLPEEGLKFMVYLQKENIIDESGMPKERFSAEFPKEGPSILRIQQVVRGDSAAYFCASSPGGWAFFGQGTRLTVV.

The chain recombines TRBV2 with TRBJ1-2; TRBD1 is a possible D gene (5 bases). The CDR3 contains 13 residues. Between the trimmed V and J ends, which lost 7 bases and 6 bases, there was a span of 15 bases. Germline V gene lookup returns CDR1 SNHLY and CDR2 FYNNEI. The CDR3 protein is CASKVETVNGYTF. The CDR3 nucleotides are TGTGCCAGCAAGGTGGAGACAGTCAATGGCTACACCTTC.

This clone was seen only a few times. The chain is built from TRBV5-1 and TRBJ1-5; TRBD1 is a possible D gene (6 bases). This CDR3 is 13 amino acids long. V gave up 4 bases and J gave up 4 bases, with 9 bases separating them. From germline, CDR1 is SGHRS and CDR2 YFSETQ. As DNA, the CDR3 is TGCGCCAGCAGCCCGGGACATAATCAGCCCCAGCATTTT. It codes for CASSPGHNQPQHF.

This sequence joins TRBV27 and TRBJ2-7; possible D gene TRBD1, 8 bases. The CDR3 is 13 residues long. Germline CDR1 is MNHEY and CDR2 is SMNVEV (reference sequence). Trimming removed 6 bases at V and 3 bases at J, with 12 bases between. CDR3 protein: CASSSGTGYEQYF. CDR3 bases: TGTGCCAGCAGCAGCGGGACAGGCTACGAGCAGTACTTC.

The gene calls are TRBV6-5 and TRBJ1-4, with TRBD1 matching 8 bases. V was clipped by 11 bases and J by 8 bases; unmatched bases: 10. Germline CDR1 reads MNHEY; CDR2 reads SVGAGI. This CDR3 has 13 residues. This chain's CDR3 is CAVRSSGGEKLFF. As DNA, the CDR3 is TGTGCCGTTAGGTCCTCAGGGGGCGAAAAACTGTTTTTT.

V and J are TRBV5-1 and TRBJ1-3, with D possibly matching TRBD1 (5 bases). Trimming removed 4 bases from V and 4 bases from J, with 9 bases in between. The CDR3 is made up of 13 amino acids. Germline assignment: CDR1 SGHRS and CDR2 YFSETQ. The CDR3 DNA reads TGCGCCAGCAGCAAACAGGACGGAAACACCATATATTTT. Its translation is CASSKQDGNTIYF. The full variable domain, with the rest looked up from reference TRBV5-1 and TRBJ1-3, is KAGVTQTPRYLIKTRGQQVTLSCSPISGHRSVSWYQQTPGQGLQFLFEYFSETQRNKGNFPGRFSGRQFSNSRSEMNVSTLELGDSALYLCASSKQDGNTIYFGEGSWLTVV.

V and J are TRBV28 and TRBJ2-1; tentatively, D is TRBD2 (6 bases). The germline V gene encodes CDR1 MDHEN and CDR2 SYDVKM. The CDR3 is made up of 15 amino acids. With 6 bases removed from V and 5 bases from J, the gap between germline ends came to 17 bases. CDR3 in amino acids: CASRPVQGGHNEQFF. In DNA form, the CDR3 reads TGTGCCAGCAGGCCCGTCCAGGGAGGCCACAATGAGCAGTTCTTC.

This sequence joins TRBV21-1 and TRBJ2-1; the listed D gene, TRBD2, was not tested against the DNA. TRBV21-1 is described as a pseudogene. CDR3 length: 21 residues. The CDR3 DNA is TGTGCCAGCACCAACGGTCGCGAGGTTTGCGGGAGGCCGAGGGGGTACAATGAGCAGTTCTTC. The encoded protein is CASTNGREVCGRPRGYNEQFF.

The rearrangement links TRBV18 to TRBJ2-2, with D maybe TRBD1 (5 bases). From germline, CDR1 is KGHSH and CDR2 LQKENI. Between the trimmed V and J ends, which lost 6 bases and 6 bases, there was a span of 20 bases. The CDR3 contains 16 residues. DNA of the CDR3: TGTGCCAGCTCCCCAGGGCAGCCCGGCCCCGCCGGGGAGCTGTTTTTT. Amino acid sequence: CASSPGQPGPAGELFF.

The CDR3 DNA is TGTGCCATCAGATTGACGGAGAGCACAGATACGCAGTATTTT. Translating gives CAIRLTESTDTQYF. The gene calls are TRBV10-3 and TRBJ2-3; no definite D call. In germline, CDR1 is ENHRY, CDR2 SYGVKD. V was cut by 6 bases and J by 0 bases, with 10 bases left in between. The CDR3 has 14 amino acids.

The CDR3 loop is CASGGGTGGMNTEAFF. CDR3 sequence (DNA): TGTGCTAGTGGGGGGGGGACAGGAGGGATGAACACTGAAGCTTTCTTT. The gene calls are TRBV12-5 and TRBJ1-1; 8 bases map to TRBD1. CDR3 size: 16 residues. V gave up 6 bases and J gave up 0 bases; unmatched junction bases: 9. Germline CDR1 is LGHNT and CDR2 is FRNRAP. Full variable domain (rest looked up from reference TRBV12-5 and TRBJ1-1): DARVTQTPRHKVTEMGQEVTMRCQPILGHNTVFWYRQTMMQGLELLAYFRNRAPLDDSGMPKDRFSAEMPDATLATLKIQPSEPRDSAVYFCASGGGTGGMNTEAFFGQGTRLTVV.

This clone is a singleton in its sample. The chain couples TRBV12-5 to TRBJ2-1, with 8 bases fitting TRBD2. CDR1 and CDR2 (germline): LGHNT, FRNRAP. V lost 1 base to trimming and J lost 0 bases; unmatched junction nucleotides: 5. The length of the CDR3 is 17 residues. CDR3 sequence (DNA): TGTGCTAGTGGTTTGGGTACTAGCGGTAGCTCCTACAATGAGCAGTTCTTC. Protein sequence: CASGLGTSGSSYNEQFF. Supplemented by reference TRBV12-5 and TRBJ2-1, the full variable domain reads DARVTQTPRHKVTEMGQEVTMRCQPILGHNTVFWYRQTMMQGLELLAYFRNRAPLDDSGMPKDRFSAEMPDATLATLKIQPSEPRDSAVYFCASGLGTSGSSYNEQFFGPGTRLTVL.

V gene TRBV18 combines with J gene TRBJ1-2, with 7 bases fitting TRBD1. V was clipped by 2 bases and J by 6 bases; unmatched bases: 6. CDR3 size: 14 residues. Germline V gene sequence: CDR1 KGHSH, CDR2 LQKENI. The CDR3 nucleotides are TGTGCCAGCTCACCATTAGGACAGGATCATGGCTACACCTTC. It is translated as CASSPLGQDHGYTF.

The gene calls are TRBV7-9 and TRBJ2-2; a weak D match, TRBD1 (6 bases). CDR3 length: 13 residues. Germline assignment: CDR1 SEHNR and CDR2 FQNEAQ (reference sequence). V lost 5 bases and J 7 bases, leaving 11 bases between the germline ends. The CDR3 DNA is TGTGCCAGCAGCCCCGGGACAAACGGGGAGCTGTTTTTT. Translating it yields CASSPGTNGELFF.

J is TRBJ2-7 and V is TRBV28; the match to TRBD1 covers 9 bases. The V and J ends lost 8 bases and 7 bases, in that order; junction bases with no gene match: 12. Per the germline V gene, CDR1 is MDHEN and CDR2 is SYDVKM. The CDR3 extends over 14 amino acids. CDR3 residues: CASSPGGQGGEQYF. The CDR3 region has the DNA TGTGCCAGCTCCCCGGGGGGACAGGGAGGGGAGCAGTACTTC.

The chain employs TRBV5-4 and TRBJ2-1, with D tentatively TRBD1 (6 bases). CDR1 and CDR2 (germline): SGHNT, YYREEE (reference sequence). V was trimmed by 0 bases and J by 4 bases, leaving 11 bases between them. The CDR3 runs to 15 residues. This chain's CDR3 is CASSLGQEIYNEQFF. CDR3 sequence (DNA): TGTGCCAGCAGCTTGGGACAGGAGATTTACAATGAGCAGTTCTTC.